This T cell receptor beta chain was sequenced for a study of shared clonotypes between healthy human individuals. About the research overall: Donors were a couple of women and a few men aged 18 to 49. General study findings and limits: A few donors had 4% to 5% of their naive CD4 clonotypes in common. Shared clonotypes across all four donors exceeded non-shared ones in generation probability.

It was CD45RO-negative cells, positively selected for CCR7, that made up naive CD8 cells, with terminally differentiated effector memory CD45RA+ cells excluded. Using around 200 ng DNA, about 29,000 T cell genomes, the sorted-subset replicate PCRs were run. Using immunoSEQ multiplex PCR, the repertoire was profiled, and TCRdb retains in-frame clones only, with some absent. The profile shows 1.5 million to 2.5 million clones, approximately 94% of them singletons. A word on this clone: Its target is unknown.

Trimming cost V 4 bases and J 6 bases; bases outside gene matches: 8. The germline V gene encodes CDR1 SGHAT and CDR2 FQNNGV. The CDR3 totals 15 residues. The sequence derives from a man aged 18 to 29 in good health. The sequencing input was naive CD8+ T cells sorted from blood. The chain combines TRBV11-2 with TRBJ2-1, with 8 bases that match TRBD1. The CDR3 spells CASSWDRRAVNEQFF. The CDR3 DNA reads as TGTGCCAGCAGCTGGGACAGGCGGGCGGTCAATGAGCAGTTCTTC.